The rows below give T cell receptor beta chains drawn from one sample of a study of T-cell reconstitution after alpha-beta-depleted transplantation in children. In TCRdb, the PCR reads were re-called with MiXCR into one record per CDR3 protein. The sample contains 500,000 or so distinct CDR3 sequences, about 33% of which appear only once. The source material was PBMCs from the stem cell graft donor, sampled from the stem cell graft. The receptor source for this set is a human donor who donated a stem cell graft to a child with aplastic anemia. Each CDR3 is given with its conserved first and last residue. Fields, in order: V gene, clone size, J gene, D gene, CDR3 length, CDR3 protein, CDR3 DNA. The D gene is left open where the match is weak. Only some rows state a clone size, as once, few, many or a class for expanded clones.

>TRBV12-3/TRBV12-4|few|TRBJ1-4|.|13
CASSTQEGEKLFF
TGTGCCAGCAGCACACAGGAGGGCGAAAAACTGTTTTTT
>TRBV7-9|.|TRBJ2-1|.|15
CASSPAPSPYNEQFF
TGTGCCAGCAGCCCAGCCCCCTCACCCTACAATGAGCAGTTCTTC
>TRBV7-3|.|TRBJ2-5|.|15
CASSLGGGREETQYF
TGTGCCAGCAGCTTAGGGGGGGGCAGGGAGGAGACCCAGTACTTC
>TRBV6-1|few|TRBJ1-5|TRBD1|18
CASSTKRQGRGSNQPQHF
TGTGCCAGCAGTACAAAACGACAGGGTCGGGGGAGCAATCAGCCCCAGCATTTT
>TRBV5-1|few|TRBJ2-7|TRBD2|15
CASSFSGSGLYEQYF
TGCGCCAGCAGCTTTAGCGGGAGCGGCCTCTACGAGCAGTACTTC
>TRBV6-1|.|TRBJ1-6|.|15
CASSKSGTANSPLHF
TGTGCCAGCAGTAAATCCGGGACGGCCAATTCACCCCTCCACTTT
>TRBV12-3/TRBV12-4|.|TRBJ1-3|TRBD1|17
CASSLPSGQGSGNTIYF
TGTGCCAGCAGTCTTCCGTCGGGACAGGGCTCTGGAAACACCATATATTTT
>TRBV29-1|.|TRBJ1-2|.|13
CSVGGQAAYGYTF
TGCAGCGTCGGGGGGCAGGCAGCCTATGGCTACACCTTC
>TRBV12-3/TRBV12-4|.|TRBJ2-5|.|12
CASRPGRETQYF
TGTGCCAGCAGACCCGGAAGAGAGACCCAGTACTTC
>TRBV29-1|few|TRBJ2-3|.|12
CSGSYPPVTQYF
TGCAGCGGCTCCTACCCCCCAGTTACGCAGTATTTT
>TRBV29-1|.|TRBJ2-3|TRBD1|16
CSVVGSRTGGLDTQYF
TGCAGCGTTGTAGGGTCTAGGACAGGGGGCTTAGATACGCAGTATTTT
>TRBV28|.|TRBJ1-2|TRBD1|13
CASSSGTGTGYTF
TGTGCCAGCAGTTCAGGGACAGGGACTGGCTACACCTTC
>TRBV9|few|TRBJ2-3|.|13
CASSALRQDTQYF
TGTGCCAGCAGCGCCCTCCGGCAAGATACGCAGTATTTT
>TRBV7-2|few|TRBJ2-2|.|15
CASSLRGTNTGELFF
TGTGCCAGCAGCTTAAGGGGGACGAACACCGGGGAGCTGTTTTTT
>TRBV20-1|.|TRBJ2-5|.|15
CSAGETRSYQETQYF
TGCAGTGCGGGGGAGACACGGTCTTACCAAGAGACCCAGTACTTC
>TRBV12-3/TRBV12-4|few|TRBJ2-5|TRBD2|15
CASGSGTSGQETQYF
TGTGCCAGCGGATCAGGGACTAGCGGCCAAGAGACCCAGTACTTC
>TRBV20-1|.|TRBJ2-5|TRBD1|13
CSARDRGTKTQYF
TGCAGTGCCCGGGACAGGGGGACGAAGACCCAGTACTTC
>TRBV28|.|TRBJ2-1|.|16
CASRGAGTPTYNEQFF
TGTGCCAGCAGAGGCGCCGGGACTCCCACCTACAATGAGCAGTTCTTC
>TRBV12-3/TRBV12-4|few|TRBJ2-5|.|14
CASSFRGARETQYF
TGTGCCAGCAGTTTTCGAGGGGCCCGGGAGACCCAGTACTTC
>TRBV5-5|.|TRBJ2-3|TRBD2|15
CASSLERDFLGTQYF
TGTGCCAGCAGCTTGGAGCGGGATTTCCTTGGGACGCAGTATTTT
>TRBV5-1|once|TRBJ1-4|.|14
CASSTGETNEKLFF
TGCGCCAGCAGCACCGGGGAGACTAATGAAAAACTGTTTTTT
>TRBV29-1|many|TRBJ2-3|TRBD1|13
CSVDRGGTDTQYF
TGCAGCGTGGACAGGGGCGGCACAGATACGCAGTATTTT
>TRBV9|.|TRBJ2-1|TRBD2|16
CASNGLAGGDLSEQFF
TGTGCCAGCAACGGACTAGCGGGGGGGGATCTAAGTGAGCAGTTCTTC
>TRBV7-6|once|TRBJ1-2|.|14
CASSLEMSGYGYTF
TGTGCCAGCAGCCTGGAGATGAGCGGCTATGGCTACACCTTC
>TRBV30|.|TRBJ1-6|.|16
CAWRAAGVFYNSPLHF
TGTGCCTGGAGGGCAGCGGGGGTTTTTTATAATTCACCCCTCCACTTT
>TRBV27|few|TRBJ1-6|TRBD1|14
CASSPGTGSSPLHF
TGTGCCAGCAGTCCCGGGACAGGGAGTTCGCCCCTCCACTTT
>TRBV11-1|few|TRBJ1-2|.|18
CASSQRGGTTAHHAGYTF
TGTGCCAGCAGCCAACGAGGAGGTACGACAGCCCACCATGCAGGCTACACCTTC
>TRBV29-1|few|TRBJ1-6|.|14
CSVAVGDRNSPLHF
TGCAGCGTCGCCGTAGGGGACCGAAATTCACCCCTCCACTTT
>TRBV27|.|TRBJ1-6|TRBD1|13
CASRPGGNSPLHF
TGTGCCAGCAGACCAGGGGGGAATTCACCCCTCCACTTT
>TRBV18|.|TRBJ1-4|.|16
CASSPSPRRTNEKLFF
TGTGCCAGCTCACCATCCCCCCGGAGAACTAATGAAAAACTGTTTTTT
>TRBV18|.|TRBJ2-5|.|14
CASSPLDNQETQYF
TGTGCCAGCTCACCACTGGACAACCAAGAGACCCAGTACTTC
>TRBV27|once|TRBJ2-1|.|18
CASSLRGGPLPSYNEQFF
TGTGCCAGCAGTTTGCGGGGCGGGCCACTGCCCTCCTATAATGAGCAGTTCTTC
>TRBV19|.|TRBJ1-1|.|11
CASSGQPEAFF
TGTGCCAGTAGTGGACAACCTGAAGCTTTCTTT
>TRBV15|.|TRBJ1-5|TRBD1|18
CATSARDRGLLSNQPQHF
TGTGCCACCAGCGCCCGGGACAGGGGCCTCTTGAGCAATCAGCCCCAGCATTTT
>TRBV5-1|few|TRBJ2-5|.|13
CASSLPTEETQYF
TGCGCCAGCAGCTTGCCAACGGAGGAGACCCAGTACTTC
>TRBV7-9|.|TRBJ2-7|.|16
CASSYSGPRGSYEQYF
TGTGCCAGCAGCTACTCAGGGCCCCGGGGATCGTACGAGCAGTACTTC
>TRBV20-1|few|TRBJ1-4|.|10
CSAGVEKLFF
TGCAGTGCGGGCGTCGAAAAACTGTTTTTT
>TRBV20-1|few|TRBJ2-7|.|11
CSATGLYEQYF
TGCAGTGCCACGGGCCTCTACGAGCAGTACTTC